This T cell receptor beta chain is from a study of cytomegalovirus exposure and HLA in healthy donors. About this clone itself: Antigen: not known.

Study findings and constraints: A few of the chains that were CMV-associated were confirmed in vitro to be specific for CMV antigens. A subsequent analysis found that TCR clusters from the first cohort also tended to co-occur in the 90 to 150 validation repertoires, with about 93% of cluster scores above 0. Listed as cytomegalovirus-associated were over 150 TCR beta chains.

Using immunoSEQ multiplex PCR, the repertoire was profiled, and TCRdb retains in-frame clones only, with some absent. The sample includes under 200,000 clones, about 89% seen only once; the top ten take roughly 3%. This clonotype was sampled from a woman aged 18-29 years in good health and CMV-seropositive. Sample: PBMCs.

The chain's CDR3 is CASSDPGTGQETQYF. The CDR3 nucleotides read TGTGCCAGCAGTGACCCAGGGACAGGTCAAGAGACCCAGTACTTC. The chain has TRBV25-1 and TRBJ2-5, with 8 bases matching TRBD1. Germline CDR1 is MGHDK and CDR2 is SYGVNS. The CDR3 covers 15 residues. The V segment lost 3 bases and the J segment 2 bases; nucleotides outside the gene matches: 5.